A single T cell receptor beta chain is shown here with its context. Germline assignment: CDR1 SGHRS and CDR2 YFSETQ. V was clipped by 1 base and J by 8 bases, with 10 bases between them. The CDR3 contains 14 residues. Clones were sequenced by immunoSEQ multiplex PCR, and TCRdb holds only the in-frame ones, with some missing. The sample includes just under 350,000 clones, around four fifths of them seen just once. This specimen belongs to a study of blood T cell repertoires in COVID-19. Source material: peripheral blood. The V call is TRBV5-1, the J call TRBJ1-6, with a possible D match to TRBD1 (6 bases). This clonotype was obtained from a young man with active or convalescent COVID-19. As DNA, the CDR3 is TGCGCCAGCAGCTTGACAGGGTTAGATTCACCCCTCCACTTT. Translated: CASSLTGLDSPLHF.